The 31 T cell receptor beta chains presented below share a single source sample, sequenced in a study of neoadjuvant nivolumab and ipilimumab in lung cancer. Libraries were prepared by immunoSEQ multiplex PCR; TCRdb keeps only in-frame clonotypes and omits some of them. This table has about 38,000 clones, 85% to 90% appearing once. This material consisted of peripheral blood, taken before neoadjuvant nivolumab, alone or with ipilimumab. The receptors were gathered from an adult with non-small cell lung cancer.

The chain uses TRBV30 and TRBJ2-2; a possible D gene is TRBD1 (6 bases). Trimming cost V 1 base and J 2 bases, with 8 bases left between them. CDR1 GTSNPN and CDR2 SVGIG come from the germline V gene (reference sequence). This CDR3 has 14 residues. Here the CDR3 reads CAWSGQVNTGELFF. As DNA, the CDR3 is TGTGCCTGGAGTGGACAGGTTAACACCGGGGAGCTGTTTTTT.

The genes are TRBV5-4 and TRBJ2-1, with D possibly being TRBD1 (5 bases). CDR3 length: 14 residues. Trimming removed 4 bases at V and 7 bases at J, with 15 bases between. Germline V lookup: CDR1 SGHNT, CDR2 YYREEE (reference sequence). In DNA, the CDR3 is TGTGCCAGCAGCCGTCAGGGAACATTAAATGAGCAGTTCTTC. It yields the protein CASSRQGTLNEQFF.

The chain uses TRBV9 and TRBJ2-1; D not certain. Deletions cut 1 base from V and 5 bases from J, with 7 bases between. Germline lookup yields CDR1 SGDLS and CDR2 YYNGEE. The CDR3 sequence is 13 residues long. The CDR3 sequence is CASSVSGDNEQFF. DNA for the CDR3: TGTGCCAGCAGCGTATCTGGGGACAATGAGCAGTTCTTC.

The chain recombines TRBV5-1 with TRBJ2-7; D is possibly TRBD1 or TRBD2 (6 bases each). Germline V gene data show CDR1 as SGHRS and CDR2 as YFSETQ. The CDR3 is 15 residues long. The ends were cut back, 1 base at V and 4 bases at J, with 15 bases in the middle. CDR3 nucleotide sequence: TGCGCCAGCAGCTTGTTCGGTCGGGGGCCATACGAGCAGTACTTC. Protein product: CASSLFGRGPYEQYF.

The chain carries TRBV10-3 and TRBJ2-5, with D perhaps matching TRBD1 (6 bases). The germline V gene has CDR1 ENHRY and CDR2 SYGVKD. Trimming shortened V by 4 bases and J by 6 bases, and 12 bases separated the two germline ends. The CDR3 totals 13 residues. The CDR3 here is CAISVDSGQTQYF. DNA of the CDR3: TGTGCCATCAGTGTGGACAGTGGACAGACCCAGTACTTC.

This chain uses TRBV27 with TRBJ1-2; no clear D. Per germline, CDR1 MNHEY and CDR2 SMNVEV (reference sequence). V lost 5 bases, J lost 3 bases, and 10 bases lay in between. The CDR3 is 13 residues long. Here the CDR3 reads CASSPGRDYGYTF. The CDR3 bases are TGTGCCAGCAGTCCCGGGAGGGACTATGGCTACACCTTC.

The rearrangement links TRBV11-3 to TRBJ2-2, with 7 bases that match TRBD1. V shed 2 bases and J 4 bases; nucleotides not matched to a gene: 4. Germline-derived CDR1 and CDR2 are SGHNT and YENEEA. The CDR3 runs 15 residues. This CDR3 reads CASSLNRGSTGELFF. The CDR3 DNA follows: TGTGCCAGCAGCTTAAACAGGGGAAGCACCGGGGAGCTGTTTTTT.

This chain connects TRBV18 to TRBJ2-2; D remains unclear. CDR1 and CDR2 (germline): KGHSH, LQKENI. This CDR3 contains 16 residues. V lost 6 bases, J lost 2 bases, and 16 bases lay in between. CDR3 in DNA: TGTGCCAGCTCCGCAGCTCACGAACAAAACACCGGGGAGCTGTTTTTT. This translates into CASSAAHEQNTGELFF.

V gene TRBV5-4 combines with J gene TRBJ2-2; D is possibly TRBD1 or TRBD2 (5 bases each). V lost 3 bases and J 7 bases, leaving 10 bases between the germline ends. Germline assignment: CDR1 SGHNT and CDR2 YYREEE (reference sequence). The CDR3 extends over 13 amino acids. CDR3 loop: CASSWDQGGELFF. CDR3 bases: TGTGCCAGCAGCTGGGACCAGGGCGGGGAGCTGTTTTTT.

The chain couples TRBV7-6 to TRBJ2-7; 7 bases match TRBD2. The CDR3 consists of 15 residues. The V gene's germline CDR1 is SGHVS and CDR2 FNYEAQ. V shed 5 bases, J shed 7 bases, and the junction held 14 bases outside the gene matches. For the CDR3, the DNA is TGTGCCAGCAGCGCGCCGAAGGGAGGGGCGAGGGAGCAGTACTTC. This gives the protein CASSAPKGGAREQYF.

This chain joins TRBV5-1 and TRBJ2-1; TRBD2 matches at 9 bases. The CDR3 has 14 residues. Unmatched junction bases numbered 9, after V lost 0 bases and J lost 14 bases. The germline gives CDR1 SGHRS, CDR2 YFSETQ. The CDR3: CASSLGLAGEREFF. DNA of the CDR3: TGCGCCAGCAGCTTGGGATTAGCGGGGGAAAGAGAGTTCTTC.

The rearrangement uses TRBV7-3 and TRBJ2-1; 9 bases are a match to TRBD1. The CDR3 loop spans 12 amino acids. CDR1 is SGHTA, CDR2 FQGTGA, per germline. V dropped 10 bases and J dropped 5; count of bases not matched to a gene: 3. CDR3 DNA: TGTGCCACCGGGACAGGGAACAATGAGCAGTTCTTC. Protein sequence: CATGTGNNEQFF. The full variable domain, with the rest looked up from reference TRBV7-3 and TRBJ2-1, is GAGVSQTPSNKVTEKGKYVELRCDPISGHTALYWYRQSLGQGPEFLIYFQGTGAADDSGLPNDRFFAVRPEGSVSTLKIQRTERGDSAVYLCATGTGNNEQFFGPGTRLTVL.

The chain joins TRBV5-1 to TRBJ2-2; a weak D match, TRBD2 (5 bases). The germline gives CDR1 SGHRS, CDR2 YFSETQ. This CDR3 comprises 15 residues. Trimming took 5 bases from V and 5 from J, leaving 16 bases between them. Written as DNA, the CDR3 is TGCGCCAGCAGAGCCGAGGGCGGTGGGACCGGGGAGCTGTTTTTT. Protein product: CASRAEGGGTGELFF.

The rearrangement joins TRBV11-1 to TRBJ1-1; no definite D call. The CDR3 length is 12 residues. The ends were cut back, 4 bases at V and 7 bases at J, with 10 bases in the middle. Germline V lookup: CDR1 SGHAT, CDR2 FQDESV (reference sequence). DNA for the CDR3: TGTGCCAGCAGCTGGGGTGGCGGTGAAGCTTTCTTT. It encodes CASSWGGGEAFF.

V and J are TRBV18 and TRBJ2-1, with TRBD2 matching 10 bases. This CDR3 region has 14 residues. The ends lost 5 bases at V and 6 bases at J; junction bases unmatched: 4. From germline, CDR1 is KGHSH and CDR2 LQKENI. The CDR3 bases are TGTGCCAGCTCATCTAGCGGGAGTAGCAATGAGCAGTTCTTC. Translating gives CASSSSGSSNEQFF.

This chain uses TRBV20-1 with TRBJ1-1; D gene uncertain. Germline V gene lookup returns CDR1 DFQATT and CDR2 SNEGSKA (reference sequence). The CDR3 is 10 residues long. Trimming stripped 6 bases from V and 6 bases from J, with 8 bases between. For the CDR3, the DNA is TGCAGTGCCCGGAGCGCTGAAGCTTTCTTT. Translating it yields CSARSAEAFF.

V usage is TRBV4-1 and J usage is TRBJ2-2; 11 bases map to TRBD2. The CDR3 runs to 18 residues. Germline V lookup: CDR1 MGHRA, CDR2 YSYEKL. V shed 2 bases and J 4 bases; nucleotides not matched to a gene: 9. The CDR3 DNA sequence: TGCGCCAGCAGCCAACCACTAGCGGGAGTCGAGGGCACCGGGGAGCTGTTTTTT. It encodes CASSQPLAGVEGTGELFF.

The chain carries TRBV5-5 and TRBJ2-7; D may be TRBD1 or TRBD2 (5 bases each). Germline CDR1 SGHKS, CDR2 YYEKEE (reference sequence). V shed 2 bases and J shed 3 bases, with 12 bases lying between them. The CDR3 has 14 residues. The CDR3 bases are TGTGCCAGCAGCTTCCAGGGTAGCGACTACGAGCAGTACTTC. Its protein product is CASSFQGSDYEQYF.

This clone is a singleton in its sample. J is TRBJ2-1 and V is TRBV11-2, with 9 bases that match TRBD1. The germline V gene has CDR1 SGHAT and CDR2 FQNNGV. The CDR3 is 16 residues long. Losses at the gene ends were 0 bases for V and 8 bases for J; bases not matched to a gene: 8. CDR3 nucleotides: TGTGCCAGCAGCTTAGATGGGACAGGGTCAGTCGATGAGCAGTTCTTC. Translation gives CASSLDGTGSVDEQFF.

The sample holds a few counts of this clone. The rearrangement joins TRBV20-1 to TRBJ2-7, with a weak D call TRBD1 (6 bases). Trimming removed 6 bases from V and 7 bases from J, with 13 bases in between. This CDR3 is 11 amino acids long. Germline V gives CDR1 DFQATT, CDR2 SNEGSKA (reference sequence). As DNA, the CDR3 is TGCAGTGCCACCCACCAGGGGGAGCAGTACTTC. Its translation: CSATHQGEQYF.

The chain recombines TRBV5-1 with TRBJ2-7, with 10 bases matching TRBD2. The V segment lost 4 bases and the J segment 2 bases; nucleotides outside the gene matches: 6. CDR1 is SGHRS, CDR2 YFSETQ, per germline. This CDR3 region has 15 residues. The CDR3 spells CASSDGLAVTYEQYF. In DNA, the CDR3 is TGCGCCAGCAGCGACGGACTAGCGGTCACCTACGAGCAGTACTTC. Full variable domain (remainder filled in from reference TRBV5-1 and TRBJ2-7): KAGVTQTPRYLIKTRGQQVTLSCSPISGHRSVSWYQQTPGQGLQFLFEYFSETQRNKGNFPGRFSGRQFSNSRSEMNVSTLELGDSALYLCASSDGLAVTYEQYFGPGTRLTVT.

This clone was found once. The V and J genes are TRBV5-1 and TRBJ2-5; D may be TRBD1 or TRBD2 (5 bases each). Trimming removed 3 bases from V and 5 bases from J, with 17 bases in between. This CDR3 has 15 amino acids. Germline V gene data show CDR1 as SGHRS and CDR2 as YFSETQ. CDR3 DNA sequence: TGCGCCAGCAGCTCCGGGGCTATCAAGAGGGAGACCCAGTACTTC. Residues: CASSSGAIKRETQYF.

The sample holds a few counts of this clone. The chain is built from TRBV5-4 and TRBJ1-4, with 10 bases lining up with TRBD1. From germline, CDR1 is SGHNT and CDR2 YYREEE (reference sequence). The J segment lost 8 bases and the V segment lost 3 bases, leaving 4 bases of the junction unmatched. There are 14 residues in the CDR3. The chain's CDR3 is CASSSDRGREKLFF. As DNA, the CDR3 is TGTGCCAGCAGCTCGGACAGGGGGAGGGAAAAACTGTTTTTT. Full variable domain (rest looked up from reference TRBV5-4 and TRBJ1-4): ETGVTQSPTHLIKTRGQQVTLRCSSQSGHNTVSWYQQALGQGPQFIFQYYREEENGRGNFPPRFSGLQFPNYSSELNVNALELDDSALYLCASSSDRGREKLFFGSGTQLSVL.

V usage is TRBV2 and J usage is TRBJ2-7; a possible D gene is TRBD2 (5 bases). The V end was cut by 6 bases, the J end by 6 bases, with 12 bases between. The CDR3 is 12 amino acids. The germline V gene encodes CDR1 SNHLY and CDR2 FYNNEI. CDR3 loop: CASRPTSSEQYF. The CDR3 nucleotides are TGTGCCAGCAGACCCACTAGTTCCGAGCAGTACTTC.

This chain uses TRBV7-2 with TRBJ2-3, with D possibly matching TRBD2 (6 bases). This CDR3 contains 15 residues. The V and J ends lost 1 base and 0 bases respectively, with 8 bases between them. Germline assignment: CDR1 SGHTA and CDR2 FQGNSA. The CDR3 sequence is CASSLDGTSTDTQYF. For the CDR3, the DNA is TGTGCCAGCAGCTTAGACGGGACTAGCACAGATACGCAGTATTTT.

The rearrangement uses TRBV7-3 and TRBJ2-5, with D maybe TRBD2 (5 bases). Germline assignment: CDR1 SGHTA and CDR2 FQGTGA. The length of the CDR3 is 13 residues. The ends were cut back, 1 base at V and 2 bases at J, with 5 bases in the middle. The CDR3, as DNA: TGTGCCAGCAGCTTAAGGGAGCAAGAGACCCAGTACTTC. It translates to CASSLREQETQYF.

The chain has TRBV9 and TRBJ1-1; the match to TRBD1 covers 10 bases. CDR3 size: 14 residues. J gave up 6 bases and V 3 bases, and 5 bases lay outside the gene matches. The germline V gene has CDR1 SGDLS and CDR2 YYNGEE. The chain's CDR3 is CASSAGQGIAEAFF. The CDR3 DNA follows: TGTGCCAGCAGCGCGGGACAGGGGATCGCTGAAGCTTTCTTT.

The V call is TRBV6-1, the J call TRBJ2-1; 7 bases are shared with TRBD1. Germline V CDR1 and CDR2: MNHNS, SASEGT. The CDR3 has 13 residues. Trimming removed 11 bases from V and 3 bases from J; junction bases left unmatched: 7. For the CDR3, the DNA is TGTGCCGCTAGACAGGGCCTCTACAATGAGCAGTTCTTC. Amino acids: CAARQGLYNEQFF.

The rearrangement links TRBV7-9 to TRBJ1-1; D uncertain. The CDR3 has 13 amino acids. The germline V gene encodes CDR1 SEHNR and CDR2 FQNEAQ (reference sequence). With 5 bases removed from V and 4 bases from J, the gap between germline ends came to 11 bases. The CDR3 DNA follows: TGTGCCAGCAGCCCGATTAAGGGCACTGAAGCTTTCTTT. It specifies CASSPIKGTEAFF.

The chain employs TRBV5-4 and TRBJ2-7; D not certain. Germline V gene data show CDR1 as SGHNT and CDR2 as YYREEE (reference sequence). The CDR3 extends over 12 amino acids. Trimming cost V 1 base and J 3 bases, with 5 bases left between them. CDR3 amino acids: CASSLNNYEQYF. The CDR3 DNA reads TGTGCCAGCAGCTTGAATAACTACGAGCAGTACTTC.

The chain recombines TRBV30 with TRBJ2-1; tentatively, D is TRBD1 (5 bases). V was cut by 4 bases and J by 7 bases, with 14 bases left in between. CDR1 and CDR2 from the germline V gene are GTSNPN and SVGIG (reference sequence). The CDR3 length is 13 residues. The CDR3: CAWTLGQGNEQFF. The CDR3 region has the DNA TGTGCCTGGACCCTCGGACAAGGGAATGAGCAGTTCTTC.